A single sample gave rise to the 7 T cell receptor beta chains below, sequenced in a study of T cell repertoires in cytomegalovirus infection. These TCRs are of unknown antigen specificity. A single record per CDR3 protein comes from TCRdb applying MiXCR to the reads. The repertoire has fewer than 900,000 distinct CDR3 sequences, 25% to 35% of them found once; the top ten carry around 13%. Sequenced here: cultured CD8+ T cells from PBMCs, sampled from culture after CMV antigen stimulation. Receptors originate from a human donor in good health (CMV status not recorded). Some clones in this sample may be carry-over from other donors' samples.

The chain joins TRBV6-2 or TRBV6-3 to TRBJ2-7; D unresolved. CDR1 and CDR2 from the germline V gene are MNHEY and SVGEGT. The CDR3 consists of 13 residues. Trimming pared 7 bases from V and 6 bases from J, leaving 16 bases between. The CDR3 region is CASTSGPHTEQYV. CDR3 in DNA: TGTGCCAGCACCTCCGGACCGCACACCGAGCAGTACGTC.

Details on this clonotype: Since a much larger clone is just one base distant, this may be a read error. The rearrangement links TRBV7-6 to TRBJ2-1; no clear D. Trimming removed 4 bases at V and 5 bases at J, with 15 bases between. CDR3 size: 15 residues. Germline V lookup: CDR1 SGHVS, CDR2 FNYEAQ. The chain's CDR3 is CASSSRKGMNNEQFF. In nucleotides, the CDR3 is TGTGCCAGCAGCTCTCGCAAGGGTATGAACAATGAGCAGTTCTTC.

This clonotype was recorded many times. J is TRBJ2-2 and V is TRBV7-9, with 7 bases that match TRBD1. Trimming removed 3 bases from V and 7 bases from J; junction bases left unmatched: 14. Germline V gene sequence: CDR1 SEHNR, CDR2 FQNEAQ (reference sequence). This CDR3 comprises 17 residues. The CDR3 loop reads CASSLELRQGLFGELFF. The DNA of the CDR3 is TGTGCCAGCAGCTTGGAGTTGCGACAGGGATTGTTCGGGGAGCTGTTTTTT.

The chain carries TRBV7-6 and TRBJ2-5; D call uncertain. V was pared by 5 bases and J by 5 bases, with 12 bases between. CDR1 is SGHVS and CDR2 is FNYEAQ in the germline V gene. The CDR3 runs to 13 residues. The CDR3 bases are TGTGCCAGCAGCAGAAGGACCTTGGAGACCCAGTACTTC. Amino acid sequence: CASSRRTLETQYF. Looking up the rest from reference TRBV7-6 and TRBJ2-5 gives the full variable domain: GAGVSQSPRYKVTKRGQDVALRCDPISGHVSLYWYRQALGQGPEFLTYFNYEAQQDKSGLPNDRFSAERPEGSISTLTIQRTEQRDSAMYRCASSRRTLETQYFGPGTRLLVL.

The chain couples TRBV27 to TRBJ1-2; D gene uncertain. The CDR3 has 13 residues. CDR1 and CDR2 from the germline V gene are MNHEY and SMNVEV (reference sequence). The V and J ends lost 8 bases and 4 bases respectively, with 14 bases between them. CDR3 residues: CASRPAGLYGYTF. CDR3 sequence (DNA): TGTGCCAGCCGTCCGGCAGGCCTCTATGGCTACACCTTC.

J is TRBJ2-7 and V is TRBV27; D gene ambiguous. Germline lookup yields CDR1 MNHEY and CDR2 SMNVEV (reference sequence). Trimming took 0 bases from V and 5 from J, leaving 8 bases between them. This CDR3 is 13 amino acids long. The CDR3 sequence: CASSLSSVNEQYF. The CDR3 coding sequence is TGTGCCAGCAGTTTATCATCTGTAAACGAGCAGTACTTC.

The CDR3 loop reads CASSFITSGGIGETQYF. The CDR3 DNA reads as TGTGCCAGCAGTTTTATAACTAGCGGAGGTATTGGAGAGACCCAGTACTTC. V is TRBV28 and J is TRBJ2-5, with 8 bases fitting TRBD2. CDR3 length: 17 residues. Germline V gene lookup returns CDR1 MDHEN and CDR2 SYDVKM. V gave up 3 bases and J gave up 4 bases; unmatched junction bases: 13. The variable domain in full, with the rest retrieved from reference TRBV28 and TRBJ2-5, is DVKVTQSSRYLVKRTGEKVFLECVQDMDHENMFWYRQDPGLGLRLIYFSYDVKMKEKGDIPEGYSVSREKKERFSLILESASTNQTSMYLCASSFITSGGIGETQYFGPGTRLLVL.